This entry lists 19 T cell receptor beta chains sequenced from one sample in a study of blood T cell repertoires in COVID-19. Method: immunoSEQ multiplex PCR; TCRdb's copy keeps in-frame clones and lacks some. This sample has 55,000 to 65,000 clones, with approximately 91% found just once. The sequenced sample consisted of peripheral blood. Receptors originate from a human donor in a cohort sampled during active COVID-19.

V gene TRBV11-3 combines with J gene TRBJ2-7; D may be TRBD1 (5 bases). V lost 0 bases, J lost 5 bases, and 14 bases lay in between. The CDR3 consists of 15 residues. Germline assignment: CDR1 SGHNT and CDR2 YENEEA. The CDR3 loop is CASSLDGARVDEQYF. CDR3 DNA sequence: TGTGCCAGCAGCTTAGATGGGGCCAGGGTCGACGAGCAGTACTTC.

The genes are TRBV7-9 and TRBJ2-7, with 7 bases that match TRBD1. The CDR3 loop spans 16 amino acids. Trimming at V came to 10 bases and at J to 1 base, leaving 16 bases not matched to a gene. CDR1 is SEHNR, CDR2 FQNEAQ, per germline (reference sequence). CDR3 DNA: TGTGCCACCCGATCCCCCGGGGACAGCCAATCCTACGAGCAGTACTTC. Its translation is CATRSPGDSQSYEQYF.

The chain employs TRBV7-9 and TRBJ2-7, with 13 bases aligning to TRBD2. Germline trimming cut 3 bases from V and 4 bases from J; bases unmatched to any gene: 6. The CDR3 is made up of 16 amino acids. Per the germline V gene, CDR1 is SEHNR and CDR2 is FQNEAQ (reference sequence). The CDR3 here is CASSFGLAGDFYEQYF. CDR3 sequence (DNA): TGTGCCAGCAGCTTCGGACTAGCGGGAGACTTTTACGAGCAGTACTTC.

This clone was seen just once. The genes are TRBV7-6 and TRBJ1-2; D is possibly TRBD1 (5 bases). V lost 1 base and J lost 9, with 18 bases in between. The V gene's germline CDR1 is SGHVS and CDR2 FNYEAQ. CDR3 length equals 15 residues. CDR3 loop: CASSLGPAQGQRYTF. CDR3 coding DNA: TGTGCCAGCAGCTTAGGTCCAGCGCAGGGTCAGCGCTACACCTTC.

This chain joins TRBV12-5 and TRBJ2-2; 10 bases fit TRBD2. CDR3 length: 20 amino acids. The V gene's germline CDR1 is LGHNT and CDR2 FRNRAP. Trimming at V came to 5 bases and at J to 5 bases, leaving 20 bases not matched to a gene. The CDR3 loop reads CASGPGGEQRKLAGTGELFF. The CDR3 coding sequence is TGTGCTAGTGGTCCCGGGGGGGAACAACGGAAACTAGCGGGGACCGGGGAGCTGTTTTTT.

The chain uses TRBV27 and TRBJ2-2; D might be TRBD1 (7 bases). Trimming cost V 7 bases and J 7 bases, with 19 bases left between them. CDR1 and CDR2 from the germline V gene are MNHEY and SMNVEV (reference sequence). The CDR3 is made up of 15 amino acids. The CDR3 loop is CASTPGGRVIGELFF. The CDR3 DNA is TGTGCCAGCACCCCAGGGGGGCGCGTCATCGGGGAGCTGTTTTTT.

The genes are TRBV15 and TRBJ2-5, with D possibly being TRBD1 (5 bases). CDR3 length: 14 amino acids. Germline V gives CDR1 LNHNV, CDR2 YYDKDF (reference sequence). Trimming stripped 3 bases from V and 2 bases from J, with 10 bases between. The CDR3 nucleotides read TGTGCCACCAGCAGTAGGGGCTTTCAAGAGACCCAGTACTTC. Residues: CATSSRGFQETQYF.

This clone has a single count. The rearrangement links TRBV27 to TRBJ1-5; perhaps TRBD1 as D (6 bases). The V gene lost 5 bases and the J gene lost 4 bases, with 12 bases spanning the gap. CDR3 length: 14 amino acids. Germline V lookup: CDR1 MNHEY, CDR2 SMNVEV (reference sequence). For the CDR3, the DNA is TGTGCCAGCAGTACCGTTCAGGGGAATCAGCCCCAGCATTTT. It is translated as CASSTVQGNQPQHF.

This chain uses TRBV2 with TRBJ1-3; no definite D call. The V gene lost 3 bases and the J gene lost 0 bases, with 12 bases spanning the gap. Looked up from germline, CDR1 is SNHLY and CDR2 is FYNNEI. The CDR3 has 16 residues. DNA for the CDR3: TGTGCCAGCAGTGACAGGTCCGTCCACTCTGGAAACACCATATATTTT. Translation: CASSDRSVHSGNTIYF.

The chain recombines TRBV5-1 with TRBJ2-3; tentatively, D is TRBD2 (6 bases). The CDR3 is 16 residues long. CDR1 SGHRS and CDR2 YFSETQ come from the germline V gene. V lost 1 base to trimming and J lost 2 bases, with 14 bases between them. The CDR3, as DNA: TGCGCCAGCAGCTTGCGAGGAGGGGACCCCACAGATACGCAGTATTTT. It encodes CASSLRGGDPTDTQYF.

The rearrangement joins TRBV4-1 to TRBJ2-4; perhaps TRBD2 as D (5 bases). Germline loops: CDR1 MGHRA, CDR2 YSYEKL. V was cut by 4 bases and J by 3 bases, with 10 bases left in between. The CDR3 sequence is 14 residues long. CDR3 sequence: CASSPEGYKNIQYF. The CDR3 bases are TGCGCCAGCAGCCCAGAGGGCTACAAAAACATTCAGTACTTC.

This chain connects TRBV9 to TRBJ2-7, with 8 bases lining up with TRBD2. The CDR3 contains 14 residues. V shed 3 bases, J shed 7 bases, and the junction held 9 bases outside the gene matches. The germline V gene encodes CDR1 SGDLS and CDR2 YYNGEE. The CDR3 here is CASSDRTGGGEQYF. The CDR3 bases are TGTGCCAGCAGCGATAGGACGGGAGGGGGGGAGCAGTACTTC.

This sequence joins TRBV9 and TRBJ2-3, with D possibly TRBD2 on 6 matching bases. Trimming cost V 0 bases and J 3 bases, with 17 bases left between them. The germline CDR1 and CDR2 sequences are SGDLS and YYNGEE. The CDR3 consists of 17 residues. CDR3 sequence (DNA): TGTGCCAGCAGCGTAGAGGGAGGAGAGGTAGTAACAGATACGCAGTATTTT. Translation gives CASSVEGGEVVTDTQYF.

CDR3 in amino acids: CASTPRSGRIGLNEQFF. In DNA form, the CDR3 reads TGTGCCAGCACCCCCAGGTCCGGGAGAATAGGCCTTAATGAGCAGTTCTTC. J is TRBJ2-1 and V is TRBV6-2 or TRBV6-3, with D tentatively TRBD2 (6 bases). The V gene's germline CDR1 is MNHEY and CDR2 SVGEGT. Trimming shortened V by 7 bases and J by 7 bases, and 26 bases separated the two germline ends. The CDR3 is 17 residues long.

This clone was picked up a small number of times. The genes are TRBV15 and TRBJ2-2; 11 bases align to TRBD1. CDR1 and CDR2 (germline): LNHNV, YYDKDF (reference sequence). J was trimmed by 0 bases and V by 4 bases; bases with no gene match: 10. This CDR3 spans 19 amino acids. This CDR3 reads CATSTRRTGGDTNTGELFF. DNA for the CDR3: TGTGCCACCAGCACCCGCCGGACAGGGGGCGATACGAACACCGGGGAGCTGTTTTTT.

The chain uses TRBV11-3 and TRBJ2-5; possible D gene TRBD1, 5 bases. Germline CDR1 and CDR2: SGHNT and YENEEA. This CDR3 comprises 15 residues. V was pared by 1 base and J by 4 bases, with 13 bases between. DNA of the CDR3: TGTGCCAGCAGCTTAGCCAGGGCAGGAGTAGAGACCCAGTACTTC. This sequence encodes CASSLARAGVETQYF.

The J gene is TRBJ2-5, the V gene TRBV7-9; 14 positions agree with TRBD2. Germline assignment: CDR1 SEHNR and CDR2 FQNEAQ (reference sequence). J gave up 5 bases and V 5 bases, and 16 bases lay outside the gene matches. The CDR3 runs 19 residues. In DNA, the CDR3 is TGTGCCAGCAGCAAGGGACTAGCGGGAGAAGTCTCTTCCCGGGAGACCCAGTACTTC. Residues: CASSKGLAGEVSSRETQYF.

This sequence joins TRBV15 and TRBJ2-3; D might be TRBD2 (5 bases). Germline loops: CDR1 LNHNV, CDR2 YYDKDF (reference sequence). Trimming left V 0 bases short and J 0 bases short, with 13 bases between. The CDR3 covers 17 residues. The CDR3 DNA follows: TGTGCCACCAGCAGAGATCGGGGTTCAATTAGCACAGATACGCAGTATTTT. This codes for CATSRDRGSISTDTQYF.

This clone has a single count. V and J are TRBV12-3 or TRBV12-4 and TRBJ2-1; D might be TRBD1 (6 bases). CDR3 length: 12 amino acids. V was pared by 5 bases and J by 9 bases, with 11 bases between. The CDR3 region is CASSPGVSEQFF. CDR3 DNA: TGTGCCAGCAGTCCAGGGGTTTCTGAGCAGTTCTTC.